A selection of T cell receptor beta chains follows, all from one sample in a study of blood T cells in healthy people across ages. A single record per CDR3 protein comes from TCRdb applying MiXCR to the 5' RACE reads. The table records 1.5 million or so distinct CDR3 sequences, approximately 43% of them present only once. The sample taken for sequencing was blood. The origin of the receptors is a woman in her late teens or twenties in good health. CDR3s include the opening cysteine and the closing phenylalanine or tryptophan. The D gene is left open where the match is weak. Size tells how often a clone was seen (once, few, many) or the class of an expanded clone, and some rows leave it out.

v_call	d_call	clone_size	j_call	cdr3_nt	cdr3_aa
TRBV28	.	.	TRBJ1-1	TGTGCCAGCAGTGCAAGACAGGCCACCTTTGAAGCTTTCTTT	CASSARQATFEAFF
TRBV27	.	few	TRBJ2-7	TGTGCCAGCAGGAGGGCGGGACCCTACGAGCAGTACTTC	CASRRAGPYEQYF
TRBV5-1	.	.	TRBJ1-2	TGCGCCAGCAGCTTCCAAACAGCGAACGATGGCTACACCTTC	CASSFQTANDGYTF
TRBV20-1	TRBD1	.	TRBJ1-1	TGCAGTGCTAGAGATGACAGGGATTGGGCTTTCTTT	CSARDDRDWAFF
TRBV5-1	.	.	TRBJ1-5	TGCGCCAGGGAAGGGCCCCGGCATTTT	CAREGPRHF
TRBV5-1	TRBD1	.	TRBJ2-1	TGCGCCGGCAGCCCAGGGACAGGGGTGGGCGAGCAGTTCTTC	CAGSPGTGVGEQFF
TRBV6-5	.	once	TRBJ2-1	TGTGCCAGCAGCCTATTTGGTGGTGGAAAGTACAATGAGCAGTTCTTC	CASSLFGGGKYNEQFF
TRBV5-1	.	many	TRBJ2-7	TGCGCCAGCAGCTTGGCCCTCCGCTACGAGCAGTACTTC	CASSLALRYEQYF
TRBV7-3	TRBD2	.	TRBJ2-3	TGTGCCAGCAGCTCGATCGGACTAGCGGGAGGGCGGGAGGCGCAGTATTTT	CASSSIGLAGGREAQYF
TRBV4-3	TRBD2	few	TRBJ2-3	TGCGCCAGCAGCCAGGGGACTAGCGGTGCAAAATATACGCAGTATTTT	CASSQGTSGAKYTQYF
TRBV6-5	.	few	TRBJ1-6	TGTGCCAGCGGGTTTGGTTCACCCCTCCACTTT	CASGFGSPLHF
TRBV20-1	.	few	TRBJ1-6	TGCAGTGCAAACGCAGGAACCTATAATTCACCCCTCCACTTT	CSANAGTYNSPLHF
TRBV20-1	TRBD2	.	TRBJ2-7	TGCAGTGCCAAAGAGGCGACTAGCGGTACCTACGAGCAGTACTTC	CSAKEATSGTYEQYF
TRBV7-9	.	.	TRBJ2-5	TGTGCCAGCAGCTTATCATTGGGTCTGGAAAACAATGAGCAGTACTTC	CASSLSLGLENNEQYF
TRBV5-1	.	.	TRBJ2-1	TGCGCCAGCAGCTTGGAGTCTGGGGGGCGGATCTACAATGAGCAGTTCTTC	CASSLESGGRIYNEQFF